A single sample gave rise to the 30 T cell receptor beta chains below, sequenced in a study of identical twins. TCRdb ran MiXCR on the 5' RACE reads and lists one entry per CDR3 protein. The table lists approximately 150,000 distinct CDR3 sequences, 3% to 4% of them singletons. Sequenced: memory T cells sorted from blood. These receptor sequences come from a man aged 18 to 30 in good health.

Ten or more counts support this clonotype. This chain joins TRBV24-1 and TRBJ2-5, with TRBD1 matching over 9 bases. V was clipped by 3 bases and J by 5 bases; unmatched bases: 9. Germline CDR1 is KGHDR and CDR2 is SFDVKD. The CDR3 totals 16 residues. CDR3: CATSDPGTGNDETQYF. For the CDR3, the DNA is TGTGCCACCAGTGATCCAGGGACAGGGAACGACGAGACCCAGTACTTC.

This clonotype was counted ten times or more. V and J are TRBV20-1 and TRBJ2-1; no firm D call. The CDR3 totals 12 residues. Germline V lookup: CDR1 DFQATT, CDR2 SNEGSKA (reference sequence). V shed 7 bases and J shed 11 bases, with 18 bases lying between them. In DNA, the CDR3 is TGCAGTGTCGTTCTGGTCACGGCGAAGCAGTTCTTC. It specifies CSVVLVTAKQFF.

This clonotype was observed at least ten times. The V call is TRBV4-1, the J call TRBJ2-3; no firm D call. Germline V gene lookup returns CDR1 MGHRA and CDR2 YSYEKL. Between the trimmed V and J ends, which lost 5 bases and 2 bases, there was a span of 11 bases. CDR3 length equals 14 residues. The CDR3 here is CASSARLNTDTQYF. CDR3 sequence (DNA): TGCGCCAGCAGCGCACGACTGAACACAGATACGCAGTATTTT.

This clonotype was found many times. The V and J genes are TRBV5-1 and TRBJ2-3; D gene ambiguous. Deletions cut 1 base from V and 0 bases from J, with 6 bases between. In germline, CDR1 is SGHRS, CDR2 YFSETQ. The CDR3 sequence is 14 residues long. The CDR3 DNA is TGCGCCAGCAGCTTGCCGGGTAGCACAGATACGCAGTATTTT. Translation: CASSLPGSTDTQYF.

This clonotype was recorded many times. The genes are TRBV27 and TRBJ2-1, with a possible D match to TRBD2 (5 bases). CDR3 length equals 15 residues. Deletions cut 5 bases from V and 2 bases from J, with 13 bases between. Germline-derived CDR1 and CDR2 are MNHEY and SMNVEV (reference sequence). DNA for the CDR3: TGTGCCAGCAGTCCAGACTCTAGCACCTACAATGAGCAGTTCTTC. Encoded protein: CASSPDSSTYNEQFF.

This clonotype showed up many times. The chain joins TRBV7-2 to TRBJ2-3; possible D gene TRBD2, 5 bases. This CDR3 region has 14 residues. The germline V gene encodes CDR1 SGHTA and CDR2 FQGNSA. V was clipped by 5 bases and J by 1 base, with 10 bases between them. CDR3 loop: CASSRVGGTDTQYF. The CDR3 DNA follows: TGTGCCAGCAGCAGAGTGGGAGGCACAGATACGCAGTATTTT.

This clonotype was recorded many times. V is TRBV3-1 and J is TRBJ2-5; 8 bases match TRBD2. CDR3 length: 17 residues. Germline CDR1 is LGHDT and CDR2 is YNNKEL (reference sequence). Unmatched junction bases numbered 10, after V lost 0 bases and J lost 4 bases. This chain's CDR3 is CASSQDRGGVIGETQYF. The CDR3 DNA follows: TGTGCCAGCAGCCAAGATCGGGGGGGCGTGATTGGAGAGACCCAGTACTTC.

In its sample, this clonotype was seen many times. Here the CDR3 DNA reads TGTGCCAGCAGCTTAATAACAAGCGGGGTCAACAATGAGCAGTTCTTC. It yields the protein CASSLITSGVNNEQFF. The rearrangement uses TRBV7-2 and TRBJ2-1; TRBD2 agrees at 7 bases. CDR1 is SGHTA and CDR2 is FQGNSA in the germline V gene. The CDR3 extends over 16 amino acids. Trimming removed 2 bases from V and 5 bases from J; junction bases left unmatched: 9.

This clonotype was found many times. This rearrangement joins TRBV28 to TRBJ1-5; weak D call: TRBD1 (5 bases). CDR3 length equals 14 residues. The germline gives CDR1 MDHEN, CDR2 SYDVKM. The germline V and J ends were trimmed by 5 bases and 4 bases, with 12 bases remaining between them. The CDR3 region is CASSLGTGNQPQHF. The CDR3 nucleotides are TGTGCCAGCAGTCTCGGGACGGGGAATCAGCCCCAGCATTTT.

This clonotype has ten or more counts. The chain uses TRBV4-2 and TRBJ2-5; 12 positions match TRBD2. The germline gives CDR1 LGHNA, CDR2 YNFKEQ. This CDR3 has 17 residues. The V and J ends lost 0 bases and 5 bases, in that order; junction bases with no gene match: 7. The CDR3 is CASSQDARTSGMETQYF. Written as DNA, the CDR3 is TGTGCCAGCAGCCAAGATGCGCGGACTAGCGGGATGGAGACCCAGTACTTC.

The table lists this clonotype with many counts. V gene TRBV5-6 combines with J gene TRBJ2-7; 15 bases match TRBD2. The CDR3 consists of 17 residues. Germline V CDR1 and CDR2: SGHDT, YYEEEE. The V and J ends lost 3 bases and 4 bases, in that order; junction bases with no gene match: 8. The CDR3 loop is CASSYRTSGRAGYEQYV. The CDR3 DNA sequence: TGTGCCAGCAGCTATAGGACTAGCGGGAGGGCCGGGTACGAGCAGTACGTC.

There are many counts of this clonotype. This sequence joins TRBV19 and TRBJ2-6; TRBD1 is a possible D gene (5 bases). CDR1 and CDR2 (germline): LNHDA, SQIVND (reference sequence). The V end was cut by 1 base, the J end by 4 bases, with 11 bases between. The CDR3 sequence is 16 residues long. Here the CDR3 reads CASSIGGSAGANVLTF. CDR3 in DNA: TGTGCCAGTAGTATAGGGGGCTCTGCCGGGGCCAACGTCCTGACTTTC.

In this sample, this clonotype turned up many times. V gene TRBV12-3 or TRBV12-4 combines with J gene TRBJ1-2, with 8 bases matching TRBD1. This CDR3 has 13 amino acids. The J segment lost 6 bases and the V segment lost 5 bases, leaving 5 bases of the junction unmatched. CDR3: CASSPTGVNGYTF. The CDR3 DNA reads TGTGCCAGCAGTCCGACAGGGGTGAATGGCTACACCTTC.

This clonotype was seen repeatedly, ten times or more. The chain has TRBV5-1 and TRBJ1-2; no clear D gene. This CDR3 is built from 12 residues. Germline V gene lookup returns CDR1 SGHRS and CDR2 YFSETQ. The V gene lost 1 base and the J gene lost 4 bases, with 5 bases spanning the gap. CDR3: CASSLYSYGYTF. The CDR3 nucleotides are TGCGCCAGCAGCTTGTATAGCTATGGCTACACCTTC.

This clonotype was detected many times. This chain joins TRBV5-1 and TRBJ2-5; 8 nucleotides agree with TRBD2. The CDR3 loop spans 15 amino acids. The junction had 5 bases not matched to a gene; V was cut back by 0 bases and J by 4 bases. Germline V gives CDR1 SGHRS, CDR2 YFSETQ. The CDR3 sequence: CASSLGSGRLETQYF. In DNA, the CDR3 is TGCGCCAGCAGCTTGGGAAGCGGGAGACTAGAGACCCAGTACTTC.

This clonotype was detected many times. The chain combines TRBV6-1 with TRBJ2-7, with 8 bases matching TRBD1. Trimming at V came to 3 bases and at J to 8 bases, leaving 3 bases not matched to a gene. The CDR3 length is 12 residues. Germline V gene lookup returns CDR1 MNHNS and CDR2 SASEGT. The CDR3: CASSEGTGQQYV. The CDR3 coding sequence is TGTGCCAGCAGTGAGGGGACAGGACAGCAGTACGTC.

In this sample, this clonotype turned up many times. The chain couples TRBV28 to TRBJ1-2; tentatively, D is TRBD1 (5 bases). The CDR3 is made up of 13 amino acids. Germline CDR1 is MDHEN and CDR2 is SYDVKM. The V and J ends lost 6 bases and 4 bases respectively, with 12 bases between them. CDR3: CASSLGLIYGYTF. As DNA, the CDR3 is TGTGCCAGCAGCTTGGGACTGATCTATGGCTACACCTTC.

The table lists this clonotype with many counts. The chain uses TRBV4-1 and TRBJ1-5, with D hard to call. The V gene lost 0 bases and the J gene lost 0 bases, with 6 bases spanning the gap. The CDR3 has 15 residues. The germline CDR1 and CDR2 sequences are MGHRA and YSYEKL. CDR3 nucleotides: TGCGCCAGCAGCCAAGATCGTTTTAGCAATCAGCCCCAGCATTTT. Protein product: CASSQDRFSNQPQHF.

This clonotype was recorded at least ten times. The chain uses TRBV27 and TRBJ2-5; possibly TRBD1 for D (5 bases). The germline V gene has CDR1 MNHEY and CDR2 SMNVEV (reference sequence). V lost 4 bases, J lost 4 bases, and 10 bases lay in between. The CDR3 is made up of 13 amino acids. The CDR3: CASSSPGRETQYF. The CDR3 coding sequence is TGTGCCAGCAGTTCCCCAGGGCGAGAGACCCAGTACTTC.

This clonotype was seen repeatedly, ten times or more. The V and J genes are TRBV5-1 and TRBJ2-2, with D hard to call. There are 16 residues in the CDR3. Germline values: CDR1 SGHRS, CDR2 YFSETQ. V dropped 4 bases and J dropped 6 bases, with 19 bases sitting between them. Written as DNA, the CDR3 is TGCGCCAGCAGCCCCGTTGTTCCAGGCCCCTCCGGGGAGCTGTTTTTT. Amino acid sequence: CASSPVVPGPSGELFF.

This clonotype was counted many times. Here the CDR3 reads CAIRGGGLNEQFF. The CDR3 nucleotides are TGTGCCATCAGAGGGGGAGGCCTCAATGAGCAGTTCTTC. The chain joins TRBV10-3 to TRBJ2-1; D is tentatively TRBD1 or TRBD2 (6 bases each). The V and J ends lost 6 bases and 6 bases respectively, with 12 bases between them. The CDR3 spans 13 residues. The germline gives CDR1 ENHRY, CDR2 SYGVKD.

This chain links TRBV20-1 with TRBJ2-1; 8 bases agree with TRBD1. With V trimmed by 1 base and J by 2 bases, 7 bases remained unmatched. The germline V gene has CDR1 DFQATT and CDR2 SNEGSKA (reference sequence). The CDR3 has 16 amino acids. The CDR3 loop is CSARGYGQGTYNEQFF. CDR3 nucleotide sequence: TGCAGTGCTAGAGGTTACGGACAGGGAACCTACAATGAGCAGTTCTTC.

This clonotype was recorded a few times. This sequence joins TRBV3-1 and TRBJ2-5; D not certain. Trimming left V 0 bases short and J 5 bases short, with 16 bases between. Per the germline V gene, CDR1 is LGHDT and CDR2 is YNNKEL (reference sequence). CDR3 length: 16 residues. The CDR3, as DNA: TGTGCCAGCAGCCAAGAACTGTTCGAACCCGGGGAGACCCAGTACTTC. Protein sequence: CASSQELFEPGETQYF.

This clonotype came up many times. The V gene is TRBV28, the J gene TRBJ2-1, with 7 bases that match TRBD2. This CDR3 comprises 14 residues. The V and J ends lost 4 bases and 3 bases, in that order; junction bases with no gene match: 3. Germline V lookup: CDR1 MDHEN, CDR2 SYDVKM. Written as DNA, the CDR3 is TGTGCCAGCAGTTCCCCTAGCGGCTACAATGAGCAGTTCTTC. The encoded protein is CASSSPSGYNEQFF.

This clonotype showed up many times. J is TRBJ2-7 and V is TRBV5-6; D might be TRBD2 (5 bases). From germline, CDR1 is SGHDT and CDR2 YYEEEE. The germline V and J ends were trimmed by 5 bases and 6 bases, with 15 bases remaining between them. This CDR3 spans 13 amino acids. The CDR3: CASSTGVEVEQYF. The CDR3 nucleotides are TGTGCCAGCAGTACCGGGGTAGAGGTCGAGCAGTACTTC.

This clonotype was counted at least ten times. The V and J genes are TRBV6-1 and TRBJ2-1; TRBD1 is a possible D gene (7 bases). The CDR3 totals 12 residues. Germline lookup yields CDR1 MNHNS and CDR2 SASEGT. Trimming shortened V by 11 bases and J by 4 bases, and 12 bases separated the two germline ends. CDR3 sequence (DNA): TGTGCCGGAGGGACAGCGTACAATGAGCAGTTCTTC. Translated, it gives CAGGTAYNEQFF.

This clonotype showed up many times. CDR3 residues: CAWSLSGARSPLHF. DNA for the CDR3: TGTGCCTGGAGTTTATCGGGGGCTCGTTCACCCCTCCACTTT. This chain joins TRBV30 and TRBJ1-6, with D perhaps TRBD1 (6 bases). CDR3 length: 14 amino acids. The ends were cut back, 2 bases at V and 9 bases at J, with 14 bases in the middle. Looked up from germline, CDR1 is GTSNPN and CDR2 is SVGIG (reference sequence).

Many counts were recorded for this clonotype. The chain joins TRBV2 to TRBJ2-2; no clear D. V was pared by 3 bases and J by 4 bases, with 9 bases between. Germline CDR1 reads SNHLY; CDR2 reads FYNNEI. CDR3 length equals 14 residues. The CDR3 here is CASSDAHGTGELFF. The CDR3 region has the DNA TGTGCCAGCAGTGATGCACACGGCACCGGGGAGCTGTTTTTT.

This clonotype occurred many times. V and J are TRBV7-7 and TRBJ1-4; D is unclear. Germline V lookup: CDR1 SSHAT, CDR2 FNYEAQ (reference sequence). V was shortened by 1 base and J by 2 bases, with 8 bases between the two germline ends. This CDR3 contains 15 residues. CDR3 loop: CASSLGRGTNEKLFF. CDR3 in DNA: TGTGCCAGCAGCTTAGGGCGCGGGACTAATGAAAAACTGTTTTTT. The full variable domain, rest sourced from reference TRBV7-7 and TRBJ1-4, is GAGVSQSPRYKVTKRGQDVTLRCDPISSHATLYWYQQALGQGPEFLTYFNYEAQPDKSGLPSDRFSAERPEGSISTLTIQRTEQRDSAMYRCASSLGRGTNEKLFFGSGTQLSVL.

The J gene is TRBJ2-1, the V gene TRBV6-2 or TRBV6-3; 10 bases match TRBD2. This CDR3 region has 17 residues. The V and J ends lost 6 bases and 8 bases, in that order; junction bases with no gene match: 16. Germline V gene data show CDR1 as MNHEY and CDR2 as SVGEGT. The CDR3 region has the DNA TGTGCCAGCAGCCCCCGCCTAGCGGGAGTGGGGAGCCATGAGCAGTTCTTC. Translation: CASSPRLAGVGSHEQFF.